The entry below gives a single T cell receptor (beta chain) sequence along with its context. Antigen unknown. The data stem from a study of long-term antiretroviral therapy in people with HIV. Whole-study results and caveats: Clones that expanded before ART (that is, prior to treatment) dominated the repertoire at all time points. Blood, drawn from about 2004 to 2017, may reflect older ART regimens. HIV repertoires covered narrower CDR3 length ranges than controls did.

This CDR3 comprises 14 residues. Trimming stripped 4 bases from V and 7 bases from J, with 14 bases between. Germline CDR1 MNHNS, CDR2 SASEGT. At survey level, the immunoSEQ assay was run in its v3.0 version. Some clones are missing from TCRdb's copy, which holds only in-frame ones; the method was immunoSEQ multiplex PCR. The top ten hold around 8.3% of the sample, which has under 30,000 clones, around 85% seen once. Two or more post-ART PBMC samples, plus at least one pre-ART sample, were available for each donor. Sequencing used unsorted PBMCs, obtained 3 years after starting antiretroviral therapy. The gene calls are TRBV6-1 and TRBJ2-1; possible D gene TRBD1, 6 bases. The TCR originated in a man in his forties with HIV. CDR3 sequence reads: CASSVEDRRNEQFF. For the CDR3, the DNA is TGTGCCAGCAGTGTTGAAGACAGGCGTAATGAGCAGTTCTTC.